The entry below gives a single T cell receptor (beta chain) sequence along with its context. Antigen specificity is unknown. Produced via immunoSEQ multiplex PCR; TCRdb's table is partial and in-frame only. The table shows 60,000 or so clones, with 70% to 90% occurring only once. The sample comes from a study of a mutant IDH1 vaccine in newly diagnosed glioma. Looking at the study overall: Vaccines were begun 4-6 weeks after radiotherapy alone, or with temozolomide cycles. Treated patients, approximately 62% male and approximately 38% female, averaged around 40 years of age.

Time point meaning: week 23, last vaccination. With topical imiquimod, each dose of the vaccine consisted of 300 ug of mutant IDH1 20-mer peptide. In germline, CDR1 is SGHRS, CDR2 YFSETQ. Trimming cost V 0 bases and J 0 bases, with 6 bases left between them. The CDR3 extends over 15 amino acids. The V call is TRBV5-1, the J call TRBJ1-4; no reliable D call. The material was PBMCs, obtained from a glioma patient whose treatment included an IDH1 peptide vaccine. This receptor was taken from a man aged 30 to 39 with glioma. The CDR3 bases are TGCGCCAGCAGCTTGGGCGGGTCAACTAATGAAAAACTGTTTTTT. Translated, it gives CASSLGGSTNEKLFF.